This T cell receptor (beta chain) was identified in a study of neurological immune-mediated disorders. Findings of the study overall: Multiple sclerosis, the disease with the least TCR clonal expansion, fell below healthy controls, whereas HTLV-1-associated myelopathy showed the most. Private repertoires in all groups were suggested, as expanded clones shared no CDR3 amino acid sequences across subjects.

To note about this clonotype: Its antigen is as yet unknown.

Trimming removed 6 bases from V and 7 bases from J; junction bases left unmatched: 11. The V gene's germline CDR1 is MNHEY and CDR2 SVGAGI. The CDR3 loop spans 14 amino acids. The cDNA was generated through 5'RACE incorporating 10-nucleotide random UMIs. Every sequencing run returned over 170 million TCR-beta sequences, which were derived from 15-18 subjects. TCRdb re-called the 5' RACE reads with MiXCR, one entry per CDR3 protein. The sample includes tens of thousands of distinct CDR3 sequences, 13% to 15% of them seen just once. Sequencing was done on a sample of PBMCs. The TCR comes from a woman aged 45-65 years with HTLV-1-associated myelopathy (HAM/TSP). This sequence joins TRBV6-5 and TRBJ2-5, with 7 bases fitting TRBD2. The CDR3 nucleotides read TGTGCCAGCAGGGTAGCGGCGGGGGTAGTGACCCAGTACTTC. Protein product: CASRVAAGVVTQYF.